The clone carrying this T cell receptor (beta chain) appeared many times. Its cognate antigen is unknown. Study results and caveats: Tumor Tregs overlapped most with tumor, then blood, naive CD4+ cells. The larger-cohort validation was restricted to a single TCR beta V-J rearrangement rather than whole repertoires.

The CDR3 sequence is 15 residues long. Per germline, CDR1 SGHTA and CDR2 FQGNSA. V gave up 0 bases and J gave up 2 bases, with 10 bases separating them. Using its own MiXCR run on the 5' RACE reads, TCRdb lists one record per CDR3 protein. Among roughly 4,900 distinct CDR3 sequences, roughly 34% were seen once, and the ten largest hold about 56%. Sample: memory CD4+ T cells sorted from blood. Subset: memory CD4+ T cells, CD4+CD45RO+CD25-. This TCR was recovered from a female donor with breast cancer. The chain links TRBV7-2 to TRBJ2-5; D uncertain. CDR3 region: CASSLARSSQETQYF. CDR3 DNA sequence: TGTGCCAGCAGCTTAGCCCGTAGCAGTCAAGAGACCCAGTACTTC.